The source of this T cell receptor (beta chain) is a study of beta chain features in type 1 diabetes. Study results and caveats: TCRB CDR3s were moderately but significantly shorter in Type 1 diabetes patients in all four CD4+ subsets.

Since all of the isolated RNA was reverse transcribed, expressed TCRB transcripts were what got sequenced. The table came from immunoSEQ multiplex PCR; TCRdb's copy has only in-frame clones and leaves some out. The table has 150,000 or so clones, 7.5% to 10% seen once. The length of the CDR3 is 17 residues. Germline CDR1 reads SGHRS; CDR2 reads YFSETQ. The V gene end was trimmed by 4 bases and the J gene end by 8 bases; junction bases not matched to a gene: 11. Remarks on this clone: Its antigen is currently unknown.

The clonotype originates from a woman under 30 in good health. What was sequenced was central memory CD4+ T cells from blood. The chain joins TRBV5-1 to TRBJ2-1; 14 bases fit TRBD2. In nucleotides, the CDR3 is TGCGCCAGCAGCCCCGGGACTAGCGGGAGACGGTACGATGAGCAGTTCTTC. It is translated as CASSPGTSGRRYDEQFF.